Shown below are 20 T cell receptor beta chains from a single sample sequenced in a study of liver allograft versus peripheral blood T cells. The overall study: Comparisons were made between T cell receptor repertoires found in transplanted livers and those circulating in recipients' peripheral blood.

One entry per CDR3 protein, called by TCRdb with MiXCR from the reads. The sample includes some 5,500 distinct CDR3 sequences, approximately 15% of them seen just once. These TCRs come from a human patient who had a liver transplant. Some T cells may be supplied by the graft donor.

Concerning this clonotype itself: At one boundary the junction diverges from the germline segment, which might be a read error. The gene calls are TRBV20-1 and TRBJ2-7, with D possibly matching TRBD1 (6 bases). Germline lookup yields CDR1 DFQATT and CDR2 SNEGSKA (reference sequence). This CDR3 has 13 residues. The CDR3 DNA reads TGCAGCACCATAACCCAGGGGAAGGACGAGCATTACTTC. Amino acids: CSTITQGKDEHYF.

This clonotype qualifies as medium-sized. The chain recombines TRBV27 with TRBJ1-1; 9 bases are a match to TRBD1. CDR1 MNHEY and CDR2 SMNVEV come from the germline V gene (reference sequence). With 7 bases clipped from V and 4 bases from J, the junction kept 4 bases outside the gene matches. The CDR3 is 13 amino acids. CDR3 nucleotide sequence: TGTGCCAGCATCCCGACAGGGGGCACTGAAGCTTTCTTT. It yields the protein CASIPTGGTEAFF.

This clonotype is medium-sized in the sample. The V gene is TRBV19, the J gene TRBJ2-1; D tentatively fits TRBD1 or TRBD2 (6 bases each). Germline V gene data show CDR1 as LNHDA and CDR2 as SQIVND (reference sequence). The V gene lost 7 bases and the J gene lost 8 bases, with 30 bases spanning the gap. CDR3 length: 18 amino acids. The DNA of the CDR3 is TGTGCCAGTACCAGACTCCCTAGGGGGTCGGGAGTTAGAGATGAGCAGTTCTTC. This gives the protein CASTRLPRGSGVRDEQFF.

This clonotype was recorded many times. This chain links TRBV19 with TRBJ1-5, with D possibly being TRBD1 (6 bases). The germline V gene encodes CDR1 LNHDA and CDR2 SQIVND (reference sequence). The V gene lost 3 bases and the J gene lost 2 bases, with 8 bases spanning the gap. This CDR3 has 14 residues. As DNA, the CDR3 is TGTGCCAGTAGTATTTCAGGGGGCAATCAGCCCCAGCATTTT. Amino acid sequence: CASSISGGNQPQHF.

Turning to this clonotype: A much larger clone differs from this one at a single base, so this may be a read error. Because the CDR3 is missing its conserved closing phenylalanine or tryptophan, this is likely a read error. The chain recombines TRBV5-4 with TRBJ1-1; D gene unclear. Germline CDR1 and CDR2: SGHNT and YYREEE (reference sequence). This CDR3 is built from 14 residues. With 5 bases removed from V and 1 base from J, the gap between germline ends came to 12 bases. In DNA, the CDR3 is TGTGCCAGCAGACTCCCGGACGGGAACACTGAAGCTTTCTCT. Translating it yields CASRLPDGNTEAFS.

This clonotype is termed medium-sized. The gene calls are TRBV19 and TRBJ1-1, with 9 bases matching TRBD1. The germline gives CDR1 LNHDA, CDR2 SQIVND (reference sequence). J was trimmed by 8 bases and V by 5 bases; bases with no gene match: 12. CDR3 size: 15 residues. The DNA of the CDR3 is TGTGCCAGTAGTTCTCACCGGGACAGGGTCTCAGAAGCTTTCTTT. It yields the protein CASSSHRDRVSEAFF.

The rearrangement uses TRBV11-2 and TRBJ2-7, with 8 bases lining up with TRBD1. The CDR3 covers 15 residues. Germline lookup yields CDR1 SGHAT and CDR2 FQNNGV. Trimming removed 6 bases from V and 3 bases from J; junction bases left unmatched: 10. DNA of the CDR3: TGTGCCAGCAGTCCAGGGACAGGCTTAAACTACGAGCAGTACTTC. Its translation is CASSPGTGLNYEQYF.

This clonotype showed up just a few times. This rearrangement joins TRBV27 to TRBJ1-2, with TRBD1 matching 10 bases. The CDR3 loop spans 15 amino acids. The V gene end was trimmed by 2 bases and the J gene end by 2 bases; junction bases not matched to a gene: 2. The germline gives CDR1 MNHEY, CDR2 SMNVEV (reference sequence). The CDR3 region is CASSLGTGENYGYTF. The CDR3 DNA is TGTGCCAGCAGTTTAGGGACAGGGGAAAACTATGGCTACACCTTC.

This clonotype has only a few counts. The chain has TRBV19 and TRBJ2-2, with D maybe TRBD1 (6 bases). The CDR3 loop spans 13 amino acids. The V gene's germline CDR1 is LNHDA and CDR2 SQIVND (reference sequence). V lost 5 bases, J lost 3 bases, and 7 bases lay in between. The CDR3 here is CASSGQYTGELFF. The CDR3 nucleotides are TGTGCCAGTAGTGGACAGTACACCGGGGAGCTGTTTTTT.

V gene TRBV28 combines with J gene TRBJ1-5, with 9 bases lining up with TRBD1. With 6 bases clipped from V and 6 bases from J, the junction kept 9 bases outside the gene matches. Germline CDR1 MDHEN, CDR2 SYDVKM. This CDR3 has 15 residues. In DNA, the CDR3 is TGTGCCAGCAGCTCGAGGACAGGGGTCGGTCAGCCCCAGCATTTT. It encodes CASSSRTGVGQPQHF.

As for this clonotype: A read error may explain this, as a much larger clone is one base away. V gene TRBV6-1 combines with J gene TRBJ1-2; D unresolved. This CDR3 has 14 residues. Germline values: CDR1 MNHNS, CDR2 SASEGT. The germline V and J ends were trimmed by 5 bases and 9 bases, with 19 bases remaining between them. The CDR3 spells CASSYFDPGRSYTF. The CDR3, as DNA: TGTGCCAGCAGTTACTTTGATCCGGGCCGTAGCTACACCTTC.

Relative to its sample, this clonotype is medium-sized. This chain connects TRBV18 to TRBJ1-2; a possible D gene is TRBD1 (5 bases). This CDR3 region has 16 residues. Germline assignment: CDR1 KGHSH and CDR2 LQKENI. Trimming took 4 bases from V and 0 from J, leaving 15 bases between them. This CDR3 reads CASSQGAAGTNYGYTF. The CDR3 DNA follows: TGTGCCAGCTCACAAGGGGCAGCGGGAACTAACTATGGCTACACCTTC.

In its sample, this clonotype is medium-sized. The chain joins TRBV7-2 to TRBJ1-3, with D perhaps matching TRBD1 (6 bases). This CDR3 region has 14 residues. Germline CDR1 and CDR2: SGHTA and FQGNSA. The V and J ends lost 5 bases and 6 bases respectively, with 14 bases between them. Here the CDR3 DNA reads TGTGCCAGCAGCCAAAACGGGGGCTTAAACACCATATATTTT. This sequence encodes CASSQNGGLNTIYF.

By share, this clonotype counts as medium-sized. V is TRBV28 and J is TRBJ1-2; TRBD1 aligns across 7 bases. CDR3 size: 16 residues. Germline-derived CDR1 and CDR2 are MDHEN and SYDVKM. J lost 8 bases, V lost 5 bases, and 17 bases had no gene match. This chain's CDR3 is CASSQTFRGAEEGYTF. The CDR3 DNA follows: TGTGCCAGCAGTCAAACGTTCAGGGGGGCTGAGGAAGGCTACACCTTC.

By its share, this clonotype is medium-sized (0.01 to 0.1%). The V and J genes are TRBV6-1 and TRBJ1-2; possible D gene TRBD1, 5 bases. V was clipped by 7 bases and J by 6 bases, with 21 bases between them. Germline CDR1 is MNHNS and CDR2 is SASEGT. This CDR3 has 15 amino acids. The CDR3 protein is CASTNTRGGRHGYTF. The CDR3 region has the DNA TGTGCCAGCACGAATACCCGGGGCGGACGGCATGGCTACACCTTC.

J is TRBJ1-2 and V is TRBV6-1; 8 bases line up with TRBD1. Germline assignment: CDR1 MNHNS and CDR2 SASEGT. The CDR3 has 14 residues. Trimming at V came to 4 bases and at J to 8 bases, leaving 9 bases not matched to a gene. CDR3 in amino acids: CASSARQGLRGYTF. The CDR3 DNA sequence: TGTGCCAGCAGTGCCCGACAGGGGTTGAGGGGCTACACCTTC.

The V gene is TRBV6-2 or TRBV6-3, the J gene TRBJ1-6, with no clear D. Trimming removed 6 bases at V and 6 bases at J, with 15 bases between. The length of the CDR3 is 15 residues. Germline V gene lookup returns CDR1 MNHEY and CDR2 SVGEGT. CDR3 protein: CASRLKGSGNSPLHF. Here the CDR3 DNA reads TGTGCCAGCAGGTTGAAGGGATCAGGTAATTCACCCCTCCACTTT.

This clonotype was counted many times. The chain combines TRBV24-1 with TRBJ2-5; 8 positions agree with TRBD2. From germline, CDR1 is KGHDR and CDR2 SFDVKD. The junction had 10 bases not matched to a gene; V was cut back by 3 bases and J by 5 bases. The CDR3 is 16 residues long. The DNA for the CDR3 is TGTGCCACCAGTGATACACGAGCGGGAGCCCAGGAGACCCAGTACTTC. Its translation: CATSDTRAGAQETQYF.

The chain uses TRBV6-2 or TRBV6-3 and TRBJ2-3; TRBD1 matches at 8 bases. The CDR3 runs 16 residues. The ends lost 8 bases at V and 0 bases at J; junction bases unmatched: 10. Per the germline V gene, CDR1 is MNHEY and CDR2 is SVGEGT. This CDR3 is CASFRGRGLSTDTQYF. Written as DNA, the CDR3 is TGTGCCAGCTTCCGGGGCAGGGGGCTCAGCACAGATACGCAGTATTTT.

This clonotype was observed a handful of times. Here the CDR3 DNA reads TGCAGTGCTAGTAAAGGGGCTGGCGAGCAGTACTTC. Translating it yields CSASKGAGEQYF. V and J are TRBV20-1 and TRBJ2-7; possible D gene TRBD1, 5 bases. Germline V gene sequence: CDR1 DFQATT, CDR2 SNEGSKA (reference sequence). The V gene lost 3 bases and the J gene lost 6 bases, with 12 bases spanning the gap. This CDR3 contains 12 residues.